A selection of T cell receptor beta chains follows, all from one sample in a study of CD8 T cells in Susac syndrome. A single record per CDR3 protein comes from TCRdb applying MiXCR to the immunoSEQ multiplex PCR reads. The table records about 100,000 distinct CDR3 sequences, approximately 95% of them present only once. Sequencing was performed on CD8+ T cells from PBMCs. The receptors stem from a human donor with Susac syndrome. The CDR3 runs from the conserved cysteine through the conserved F or W. The D gene is left open where the match is weak. Not every row has a clone size; where given, it reads once, few, many or a size class.

V gene	D gene	J gene	clone size	CDR3 DNA	CDR3 protein
TRBV15	TRBD2	TRBJ2-1	.	TGTGCCACCAGCAGAGGTGGCGGGGGTAATGAGCAGTTCTTC	CATSRGGGGNEQFF
TRBV12-3/TRBV12-4	.	TRBJ1-1	.	TGTGCCAGCAGTTACAGGGAAACTGAAGCTTTCTTT	CASSYRETEAFF
TRBV20-1	.	TRBJ2-1	.	TGCAGTGCCCTCGGACTTAATAATGAGCAGTTCTTC	CSALGLNNEQFF
TRBV3-1	.	TRBJ2-7	.	TGTGCCAGCAGCCCCAGGGGAATGCCCTACGAGCAGTACTTC	CASSPRGMPYEQYF
TRBV27	.	TRBJ1-5	.	TGTGCCAGCAGTTTATACTCGACAGAATCCAATCAGCCCCAGCATTTT	CASSLYSTESNQPQHF
TRBV7-9	TRBD1	TRBJ1-4	.	TGTGCCAGCCAAAGCGCCGGGACAGCATCCGAAAAACTGTTTTTT	CASQSAGTASEKLFF
TRBV24-1	.	TRBJ2-1	.	TGTGCCACCAGTGACCTCTACAATGAGCAGTTCTTC	CATSDLYNEQFF
TRBV27	.	TRBJ2-7	.	TGTGCCAGCAGTATCCAGGGGGGCTACGAGCAGTACTTC	CASSIQGGYEQYF
TRBV20-1	TRBD1	TRBJ2-4	.	TGCAGTGCTAGAGATCCGGGACAGGGGCTCCCTTCGGCCAAAAACATTCAGTACTTC	CSARDPGQGLPSAKNIQYF
TRBV12-3/TRBV12-4	.	TRBJ1-2	.	TGTGCCAGCAGTTTGGGCAGGACCTATGGCTACACCTTC	CASSLGRTYGYTF
TRBV11-2	TRBD1	TRBJ1-2	.	TGTGCCAGCAGCACTACAGGGGAGTATGGCTACACCTTC	CASSTTGEYGYTF
TRBV12-3/TRBV12-4	TRBD1	TRBJ1-4	.	TGTGCCAGCAGTCCTCTGGACAGGGCGGACGAAAAACTGTTTTTT	CASSPLDRADEKLFF
TRBV12-3/TRBV12-4	.	TRBJ2-7	.	TGTGCCAGCAGTTTTAGGAGCCGCTCCTACGAGCAGTACTTC	CASSFRSRSYEQYF
TRBV7-9	.	TRBJ1-5	.	TGTGTCAGCAGCCCCGGGGGCTATAGCAATCAGCCCCAGCATTTT	CVSSPGGYSNQPQHF
TRBV15	.	TRBJ2-3	.	TGTGCCACCAGCAGAGATCCAGGGGAGGCAGATACGCAGTATTTT	CATSRDPGEADTQYF
TRBV27	.	TRBJ2-1	.	TGTGCCAGCAGTTTAATGGGGCAGACGAATGAGCAGTTCTTC	CASSLMGQTNEQFF
TRBV6-2/TRBV6-3	.	TRBJ2-7	.	TGTGCCAGCAGTTACTCGAATTCGAGGCAGGGCTACGAGCAGTACTTC	CASSYSNSRQGYEQYF
TRBV4-1	.	TRBJ2-7	.	TGCGCCAGCAGCAGACAGCAAGACTACGAGCAGTACTTC	CASSRQQDYEQYF
TRBV4-1	.	TRBJ2-1	.	TGCGCCAGCAGCCTTGACGGGACTCCGTCATATGAGCAGTTCTTC	CASSLDGTPSYEQFF
TRBV11-2	.	TRBJ2-5	.	TGTGCCAGCAGCGATAGCGTCTCCGGGGGCCAGTACTTC	CASSDSVSGGQYF
TRBV4-1	.	TRBJ1-2	.	TGCGCCAGCAGCCACCCGAATCGGGGGGGCGGCTACACCTTC	CASSHPNRGGGYTF
TRBV6-5	.	TRBJ2-2	.	TGTGCCAGCAGTTACAATCGCGGGGAGCTGTTTTTT	CASSYNRGELFF
TRBV7-9	.	TRBJ2-7	.	TGTGCCAGCAGCCATGCAGGGGACGAGCAGTACTTC	CASSHAGDEQYF
TRBV5-1	.	TRBJ1-4	.	TGCGCCAGCAGCTTGACAGGCGTTGGAGAAAAACTGTTTTTT	CASSLTGVGEKLFF
TRBV28	TRBD2	TRBJ2-3	.	TGTGCCAGCAGTCCCAGCGGGAGGTCGACAGATACGCAGTATTTT	CASSPSGRSTDTQYF
TRBV9	.	TRBJ1-1	.	TGTGCCAGCAGCGTAGAGTACGGACGCGGGGACACTGAAGCTTTCTTT	CASSVEYGRGDTEAFF
TRBV29-1	.	TRBJ1-1	.	TGCAGCGTTCGACAGGTGGTGAACACTGAAGCTTTCTTT	CSVRQVVNTEAFF
TRBV10-3	.	TRBJ2-3	.	TGTGCCATCAGTGAGCGTTCGGAAGATACGCAGTATTTT	CAISERSEDTQYF
TRBV14	.	TRBJ2-5	.	TGTGCCAGCAGCCAAGATTGGGAGTCGGTAGAGACCCAGTACTTC	CASSQDWESVETQYF
TRBV4-2	TRBD2	TRBJ2-2	.	TGTGCCAGCAGCCCCCAAGGGGAAGCGGGATCCGCGTCCGGGGAGCTGTTTTTT	CASSPQGEAGSASGELFF
TRBV19	.	TRBJ2-1	.	TGTGCCAGTAGTTCGGTAGTGGGCGGCGAGCAGTTCTTC	CASSSVVGGEQFF
TRBV12-3/TRBV12-4	.	TRBJ2-5	.	TGTGCCAGCAGTTTCCGGGGGAGCGAGACCCAGTACTTC	CASSFRGSETQYF
TRBV11-2	.	TRBJ2-5	once	TGTGCCAGCAGCCACGGGACCGAAGAGACCCAGTACTTC	CASSHGTEETQYF
TRBV9	.	TRBJ2-1	.	TGTGCCAGCAGCGTAGGAGACAGCTCCTACAATGAGCAGTTCTTC	CASSVGDSSYNEQFF
TRBV2	.	TRBJ2-7	.	TGTGCCAGCAAGTTCCGAGATAGGGCCTACGAGCAGTACTTC	CASKFRDRAYEQYF
TRBV5-4	TRBD2	TRBJ2-3	once	TGTGCCAGCAGCTCAACCGGGACTACCCGCACCGATACGCAGTATTTT	CASSSTGTTRTDTQYF
TRBV14	.	TRBJ1-2	.	TGTGCCAGCAGCCAGGGTATGGACTTCAGTGGCTACACCTTC	CASSQGMDFSGYTF
TRBV20-1	.	TRBJ2-3	.	TGCAGTGCAACCCGTCGGGGACTGAAGAGCACAGATACGCAGTATTTT	CSATRRGLKSTDTQYF
TRBV13	TRBD1	TRBJ2-7	.	TGTGCCAGCAGCCCCGGGACAGGGGGCGGCGAGCAGTACTTC	CASSPGTGGGEQYF
TRBV27	.	TRBJ1-2	once	TGTGCCAGCGGCTCCGGGCCATACTATGGCTACACCTTC	CASGSGPYYGYTF
TRBV13	.	TRBJ1-1	.	TGTGCCAGCAGCCCCAAAAGGACGGACACTGAAGCTTTCTTT	CASSPKRTDTEAFF
TRBV13	.	TRBJ2-1	.	TGTGCCAGCAGCCCTCAGCCTAGGGGCTACAATGAGCAGTTCTTC	CASSPQPRGYNEQFF
TRBV28	TRBD2	TRBJ2-1	.	TGTGCCAGCAGGACCCCCAGTCGGGGAGGGGAGTTCTTC	CASRTPSRGGEFF